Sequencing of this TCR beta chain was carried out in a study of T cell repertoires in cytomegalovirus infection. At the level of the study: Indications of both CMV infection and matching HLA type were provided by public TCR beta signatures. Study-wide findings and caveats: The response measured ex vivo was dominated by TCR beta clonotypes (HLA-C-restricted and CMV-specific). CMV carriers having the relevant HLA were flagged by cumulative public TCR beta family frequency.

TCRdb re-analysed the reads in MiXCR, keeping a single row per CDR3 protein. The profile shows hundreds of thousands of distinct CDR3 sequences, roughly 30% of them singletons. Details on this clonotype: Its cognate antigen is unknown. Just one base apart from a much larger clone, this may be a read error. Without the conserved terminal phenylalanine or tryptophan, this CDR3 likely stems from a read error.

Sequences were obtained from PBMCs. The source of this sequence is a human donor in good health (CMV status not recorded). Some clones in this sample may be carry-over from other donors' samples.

Here the CDR3 DNA reads TGTGCTAGCAGCTTGGCCCCAACTAGCGGCTCCTCCAATGAGCAGTTCATC. It encodes CASSLAPTSGSSNEQFI. The genes are TRBV7-6 and TRBJ2-1; 8 nucleotides agree with TRBD2. The CDR3 is 17 residues long. The germline V gene encodes CDR1 SGHVS and CDR2 FNYEAQ.